The clone carrying this T cell receptor beta chain showed up just once. A junction boundary mismatches the germline segment, possibly from a read error. CDR3 length: 13 amino acids. Germline V gives CDR1 SQVTM, CDR2 ANQGSEA. Time point: newly diagnosed, previously untreated cHL patient sample. This table comes from immunoSEQ multiplex PCR, and its TCRdb copy is limited to in-frame clones, with some not included. There are approximately 45,000 clones in the sample; about nine tenths occur only once, and about 5.3% lies in the top ten. This record belongs to a study of PD-1 blockade in classical Hodgkin lymphoma.

The clonotype was recovered from a human donor with classical Hodgkin lymphoma. The chain has TRBV29-1 and TRBJ1-1; D call uncertain. The material sequenced was peripheral blood mononuclear cells (PBMCs). CDR3 DNA sequence: TGCAGCGTGGTCCGGGGTGGGAACGCTGAAGCTTTCTTT. Translated, it gives CSVVRGGNAEAFF.